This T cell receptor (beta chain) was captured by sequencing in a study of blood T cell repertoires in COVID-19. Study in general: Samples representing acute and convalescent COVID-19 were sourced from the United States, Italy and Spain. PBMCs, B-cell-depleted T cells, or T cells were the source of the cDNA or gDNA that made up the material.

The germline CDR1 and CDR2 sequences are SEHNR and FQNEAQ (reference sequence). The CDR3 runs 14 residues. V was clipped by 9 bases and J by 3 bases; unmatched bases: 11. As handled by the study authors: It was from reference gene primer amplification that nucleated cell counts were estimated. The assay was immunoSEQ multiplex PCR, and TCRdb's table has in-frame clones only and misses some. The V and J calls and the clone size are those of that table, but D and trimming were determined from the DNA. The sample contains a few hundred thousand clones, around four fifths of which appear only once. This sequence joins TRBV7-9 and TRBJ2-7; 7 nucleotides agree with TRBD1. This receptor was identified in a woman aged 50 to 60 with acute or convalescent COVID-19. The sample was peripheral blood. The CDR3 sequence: CASYLDRDSYEQYF. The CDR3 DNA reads TGTGCCAGTTATCTAGACCGGGACAGCTACGAGCAGTACTTC. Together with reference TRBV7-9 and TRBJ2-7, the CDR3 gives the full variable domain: DTGVSQNPRHKITKRGQNVTFRCDPISEHNRLYWYRQTLGQGPEFLTYFQNEAQLEKSRLLSDRFSAERPKGSFSTLEIQRTEQGDSAMYLCASYLDRDSYEQYFGPGTRLTVT.